A single T cell receptor (beta chain) is shown here with its context. Its antigen is undetermined. TCRdb redid the calling of the reads with MiXCR, one entry per CDR3 protein. The table shows around 900,000 distinct CDR3 sequences, with approximately 31% occurring only once. These data originate in a study of T cell repertoires in cytomegalovirus infection. CDR1 and CDR2 from the germline V gene are LGHNA and YSLEER. The length of the CDR3 is 15 residues. V lost 0 bases and J 0 bases, leaving 6 bases between the germline ends. Sequencing used cultured CD8+ T cells from PBMCs, obtained from culture after CMV antigen stimulation. This clonotype was sampled from a human donor in good health (CMV status not recorded). Some clones in this sample may be carry-over from other donors' samples. The chain has TRBV4-3 and TRBJ1-5; D is undetermined. CDR3 sequence reads: CASSQDPSSNQPQHF. CDR3 nucleotides: TGCGCCAGCAGCCAAGATCCGAGTAGCAATCAGCCCCAGCATTTT.